A single sample is the source of the 4 T cell receptor beta chains below, sequenced in a study of CD8 T cells in ankylosing spondylitis. These receptors have no identified antigens. General study findings and limits: Seemingly characteristic of ankylosing spondylitis blood was a TCR beta motif consisting of about 8 highly homologous variants.

TCRdb analysed the 5' RACE reads with MiXCR anew, one entry per CDR3 protein. The repertoire holds around 770,000 distinct CDR3 sequences, around 17% seen once, with 15% to 20% in the top ten. Material: blood, either unsorted or a sorted T cell fraction (not recorded which). The receptors originated from a male donor with ankylosing spondylitis.

V is TRBV9 and J is TRBJ1-4, with D perhaps matching TRBD1 (6 bases). Germline CDR1 is SGDLS and CDR2 is YYNGEE. The CDR3 sequence is 15 residues long. Trimming cost V 4 bases and J 6 bases, with 16 bases left between them. CDR3 in amino acids: CASSSALGADEKLFF. For the CDR3, the DNA is TGTGCCAGCAGCTCAGCCCTGGGGGCAGATGAAAAACTGTTTTTT.

The chain joins TRBV19 to TRBJ2-1; D is perhaps TRBD1 (8 bases). The V end lost 3 bases, the J end lost 5 bases, and 17 bases lay between the germline ends. Germline CDR1 is LNHDA and CDR2 is SQIVND (reference sequence). This CDR3 contains 16 residues. CDR3 in DNA: TGTGCCAGTAGTATGGGCCTACAGGGGGGGGACAATGAGCAGTTCTTC. Translated, it gives CASSMGLQGGDNEQFF.

The rearrangement links TRBV29-1 to TRBJ2-6; a weak D match, TRBD1 (6 bases). This CDR3 has 15 residues. V gave up 0 bases and J gave up 4 bases, with 10 bases separating them. Per the germline V gene, CDR1 is SQVTM and CDR2 is ANQGSEA. The CDR3 spells CSVEDQGTGANVLTF. In nucleotides, the CDR3 is TGCAGCGTTGAAGATCAAGGGACAGGGGCCAACGTCCTGACTTTC.

The chain has TRBV2 and TRBJ2-2; TRBD1 agrees at 7 bases. Germline trimming cut 7 bases from V and 5 bases from J; bases unmatched to any gene: 7. The germline gives CDR1 SNHLY, CDR2 FYNNEI. The CDR3 has 14 residues. CDR3 nucleotide sequence: TGTGCCAGCACCTTGGGACAGCTGACCGGGGAGCTGTTTTTT. Protein: CASTLGQLTGELFF.